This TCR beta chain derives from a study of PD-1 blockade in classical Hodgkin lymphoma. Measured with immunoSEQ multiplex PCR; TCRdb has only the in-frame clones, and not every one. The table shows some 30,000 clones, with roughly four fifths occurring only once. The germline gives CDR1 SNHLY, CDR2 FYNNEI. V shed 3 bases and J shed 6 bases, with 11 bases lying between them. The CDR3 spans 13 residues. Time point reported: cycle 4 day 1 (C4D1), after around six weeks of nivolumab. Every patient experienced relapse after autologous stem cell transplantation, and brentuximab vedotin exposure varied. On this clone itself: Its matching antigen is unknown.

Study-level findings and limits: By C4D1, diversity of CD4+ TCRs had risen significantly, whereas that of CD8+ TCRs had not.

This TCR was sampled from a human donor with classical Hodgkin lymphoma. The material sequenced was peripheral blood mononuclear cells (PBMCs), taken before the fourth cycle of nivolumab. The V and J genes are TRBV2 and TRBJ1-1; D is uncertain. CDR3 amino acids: CASSESRWAEAFF. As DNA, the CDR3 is TGTGCCAGCAGTGAGAGTCGGTGGGCTGAAGCTTTCTTT.